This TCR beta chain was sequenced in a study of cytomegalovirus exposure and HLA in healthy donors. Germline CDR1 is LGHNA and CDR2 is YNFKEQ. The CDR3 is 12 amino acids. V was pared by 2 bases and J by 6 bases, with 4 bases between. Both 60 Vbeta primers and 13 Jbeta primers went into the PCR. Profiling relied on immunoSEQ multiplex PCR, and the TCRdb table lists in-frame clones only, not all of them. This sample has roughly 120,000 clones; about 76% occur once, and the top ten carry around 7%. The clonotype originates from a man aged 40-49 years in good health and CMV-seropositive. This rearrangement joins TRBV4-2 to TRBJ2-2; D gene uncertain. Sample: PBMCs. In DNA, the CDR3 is TGTGCCAGCAGCCAACAGTCCGGGGAGCTGTTTTTT. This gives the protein CASSQQSGELFF.